The rows below give T cell receptor beta chains drawn from one sample of a study of cytomegalovirus exposure and HLA in healthy donors. Produced via immunoSEQ multiplex PCR; TCRdb's table is partial and in-frame only. The sample shows about 110,000 clones, about 76% of them seen only once. Material: PBMCs. The source is a man aged 25 to 45 in good health and CMV-seropositive. Both conserved end residues are trimmed from each CDR3.

CDR3 protein: ASSRDIGLYEQY; V gene: TRBV5-4
CDR3 protein: ASSLLRGVSTDTQY; V gene: TRBV5-8
CDR3 protein: ASSITGQGDGYT; V gene: TRBV19
CDR3 protein: ASSSAGESSYEQY; V gene: TRBV7-9
CDR3 protein: ASSPPGVKNTEAF; V gene: TRBV19
CDR3 protein: ASSYSGRDRNYGYT; V gene: TRBV6-5
CDR3 protein: ASSARTENYGYT; V gene: TRBV9
CDR3 protein: ASSTEYQETQY; V gene: TRBV5-1
CDR3 protein: ASSLSGLINYGYT; V gene: TRBV27
CDR3 protein: ASSDRAGGDEQF; V gene: TRBV7-2
CDR3 protein: ASSGRTSGGPHEQF; V gene: TRBV7-6
CDR3 protein: ASSWGGQDPAF; V gene: TRBV7-2
CDR3 protein: AISESREGAQY; V gene: TRBV10-3
CDR3 protein: ASSEDLVVAYEQY; V gene: TRBV6-1
CDR3 protein: ASSPGQYGSPLH; V gene: TRBV19
CDR3 protein: ASSQELAGGYEQY; V gene: TRBV14
CDR3 protein: ARGQMNTEAF; V gene: TRBV30
CDR3 protein: ASSESRAEAF; V gene: TRBV2
CDR3 protein: ASSLGLGGTGTQY; V gene: TRBV6-6
CDR3 protein: ASTGLGVSGRNTIY; V gene: TRBV28
CDR3 protein: ASSSYRGPTEAF; V gene: TRBV7-9
CDR3 protein: ASSPMWSQGNTQIRMY; V gene: TRBV5-6
CDR3 protein: ASSLAGYGAGLAYEQY; V gene: TRBV5-5
CDR3 protein: AGSLGGQISGNTIY; V gene: TRBV5-6
CDR3 protein: ASSLGRGANYEQY; V gene: TRBV5-1
CDR3 protein: ASSMAVGSLADTQY; V gene: TRBV19
CDR3 protein: ASSERGRGLNYGYT; V gene: TRBV6-1
CDR3 protein: ASGLTAIGYEQY; V gene: TRBV12-5
CDR3 protein: ASSMTGSNQPQH; V gene: TRBV7-3
CDR3 protein: ASSRQAGTEAF; V gene: TRBV28
CDR3 protein: ASSLVGGESGEQF; V gene: TRBV5-1
CDR3 protein: ASSPGGTVSYEQY; V gene: TRBV5-1
CDR3 protein: ASSLVARGVTDTQY; V gene: TRBV5-6
CDR3 protein: ASSPTGQGVHEQY; V gene: TRBV18
CDR3 protein: ASSVLGEAGELF; V gene: TRBV9
CDR3 protein: ASSLLGQAVGTEAF; V gene: TRBV7-6
CDR3 protein: ASSQGLGLYGYT; V gene: TRBV4-3
CDR3 protein: ASSTGGEYNEQF; V gene: TRBV6-1
CDR3 protein: ASTLRGDTEAF; V gene: TRBV6-5
CDR3 protein: APEKGAASYT; V gene: TRBV2
CDR3 protein: ASSNEAYTEAF; V gene: TRBV19
CDR3 protein: ASSPHGGGLGLTDTQY; V gene: TRBV9
CDR3 protein: ASSQLKDRDQPQH; V gene: TRBV23-1
CDR3 protein: ATSGRNVAKNIQY; V gene: TRBV15
CDR3 protein: SVVGRGSYNEQF; V gene: TRBV29-1
CDR3 protein: ASLQGAGDSPLH; V gene: TRBV28
CDR3 protein: ASRSTGHLQETQY; V gene: TRBV5-1
CDR3 protein: ASTVHRNSPLH; V gene: TRBV19
CDR3 protein: ASSLGQGGADTQY; V gene: TRBV7-2
CDR3 protein: ASSLEVSSYNEQF; V gene: TRBV7-7
CDR3 protein: ASRLTGRDNEQF; V gene: TRBV5-1
CDR3 protein: ASSVALHGSSYNEQF; V gene: TRBV9
CDR3 protein: ASSTEGTDTQY; V gene: TRBV2
CDR3 protein: ASSQGQQGTETQY; V gene: TRBV7-7
CDR3 protein: ASSRLGPRDTEAF; V gene: TRBV6-5
CDR3 protein: ASIASGGSYNEQF; V gene: TRBV5-1